A single TCR beta chain is shown here with its context. Its specificity is not known. The sample belongs to a study of vaccination and CD4 T cells after COVID-19. Overall study: Stimulation of cells relied on overlapping spike peptides derived from SARS-CoV-2, HCoV-NL63, HCoV-OC43 and HCoV-229E.

Cultured CD4+ T cells had their DNA profiled by the Oncomine TCR Beta short-read assay. Investigators obtained genomic DNA by extraction from cultured CD4+ T cells. TCRdb itself ran the PCR reads through MiXCR, one entry per CDR3 protein. In the table there are approximately 7,000 distinct CDR3 sequences, roughly 50% of which are singletons. Germline V gives CDR1 MNHEY, CDR2 SVGAGI. This CDR3 spans 16 amino acids. The V end was cut by 4 bases, the J end by 3 bases, with 18 bases between. Treatment noted: roughly 10-day PBMC culture with coronavirus spike peptide pools or control peptides (ViraFEST assay). An unexposed donor provided the CD4+ T cells, which were collected before the COVID-19 pandemic (2011-2018). Expanded clonotypes were found by TCR sequencing after peptide-pool stimulation (ViraFEST). Negative selection enriched CD4+ T cells from cultures at 9 to 11 days.

The sample comprised CD4+ T cells from blood, cultured in vitro. The clonotype comes from a human donor in good health. The chain couples TRBV6-5 to TRBJ1-1; D possibly corresponds to TRBD1 (5 bases). The CDR3 DNA is TGTGCCAGCAGTTCTCCCCGGACCCGGGGGGACACTGAAGCTTTCTTT. Its protein product is CASSSPRTRGDTEAFF.